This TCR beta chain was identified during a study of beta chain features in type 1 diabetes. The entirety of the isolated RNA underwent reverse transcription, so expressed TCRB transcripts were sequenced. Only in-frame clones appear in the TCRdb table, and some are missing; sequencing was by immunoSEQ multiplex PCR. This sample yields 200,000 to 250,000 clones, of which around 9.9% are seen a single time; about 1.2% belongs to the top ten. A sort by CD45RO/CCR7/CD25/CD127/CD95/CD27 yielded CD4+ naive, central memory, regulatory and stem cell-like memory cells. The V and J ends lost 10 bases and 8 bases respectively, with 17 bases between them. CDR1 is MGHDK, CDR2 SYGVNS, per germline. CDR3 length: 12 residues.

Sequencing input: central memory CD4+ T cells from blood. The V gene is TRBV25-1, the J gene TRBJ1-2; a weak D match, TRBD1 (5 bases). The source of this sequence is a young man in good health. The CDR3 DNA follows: TGTGCCACCTACGGGACCGTGGGGGGCTACACCTTC. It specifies CATYGTVGGYTF.